The 18 T cell receptor beta chains presented below share a single source sample, sequenced in a study of identical twins' blood T cells. TCRdb used MiXCR to reprocess the 5' RACE reads, holding one entry per CDR3 protein. Altogether around 380,000 distinct CDR3 sequences are present, roughly 27% being singletons, with the ten largest covering about 6%. The sequenced material came from PBMCs. The receptors come from a woman between 18 and 49 years old in good health.

The chain has TRBV20-1 and TRBJ2-7, with D unclear. The germline gives CDR1 DFQATT, CDR2 SNEGSKA (reference sequence). V shed 6 bases and J shed 0 bases, with 15 bases lying between them. CDR3 length equals 14 residues. The CDR3 reads CSASRNTYSYEQYF. For the CDR3, the DNA is TGCAGTGCATCGAGGAACACGTACTCCTACGAGCAGTACTTC.

Comment on this clonotype: One base away lies a much larger clone, so this may be a sequencing read error. The chain employs TRBV20-1 and TRBJ1-2; 7 positions agree with TRBD1. The V segment lost 6 bases and the J segment 5 bases; nucleotides outside the gene matches: 9. CDR1 DFQATT and CDR2 SNEGSKA come from the germline V gene (reference sequence). There are 13 residues in the CDR3. CDR3 loop: CSAGRDRIYGYTF. The CDR3 DNA reads TGCAGTGCCGGGAGGGACAGAATTTATGGCTACACCTTC.

The table lists this clonotype with many counts. The V and J genes are TRBV29-1 and TRBJ1-1, with TRBD1 as a possible D gene (6 bases). This CDR3 has 14 residues. CDR1 and CDR2 from the germline V gene are SQVTM and ANQGSEA. V dropped 4 bases and J dropped 1 base, with 13 bases sitting between them. In DNA form, the CDR3 reads TGCAGCGTTGCCCGGGGGGCCGAGAACACTGAAGCTTTCTTT. It encodes CSVARGAENTEAFF.

In its sample, this clonotype was seen a few times. A much larger clone lies one base from this, so it may be a read error. The chain carries TRBV15 and TRBJ1-1; D ambiguous. CDR1 and CDR2 from the germline V gene are LNHNV and YYDKDF (reference sequence). The CDR3 is 14 amino acids. In DNA, the CDR3 is TGTGCCACCAGCAGAGCCCCGCTGAACACTGGAGCTTTCTTT. Protein product: CATSRAPLNTGAFF. Based on the CDR3 plus reference TRBV15 and TRBJ1-1, the full variable domain is DAMVIQNPRYQVTQFGKPVTLSCSQTLNHNVMYWYQQKSSQAPKLLFHYYDKDFNNEADTPDNFQSRRPNTSFCFLDIRSPGLGDTAMYLCATSRAPLNTGAFFGQGTRLTVV.

The CDR3 coding sequence is TGTGCCAGCAGTTCGGGGATCCAAGAGACCCAGTACTTC. Translating it yields CASSSGIQETQYF. This chain joins TRBV11-2 and TRBJ2-5; maybe TRBD2 (5 bases). The ends were cut back, 6 bases at V and 1 base at J, with 9 bases in the middle. CDR1 is SGHAT, CDR2 FQNNGV, per germline. The CDR3 loop spans 13 amino acids.

With regard to this clonotype: The junction shows a germline mismatch at one end, possibly a read error. This chain uses TRBV4-3 with TRBJ2-1, with TRBD2 identical over 10 bases. This CDR3 has 14 residues. Germline V CDR1 and CDR2: LGHNA, YSLEER. The CDR3, as DNA: TGCGCCAGCAGCCAGGGTAGCGGGAGGTATGAGCAGTCCTTC. This translates into CASSQGSGRYEQSF.

This clonotype was found many times. J is TRBJ1-1 and V is TRBV10-3, with unresolved D. The CDR3 has 13 amino acids. From germline, CDR1 is ENHRY and CDR2 SYGVKD. V lost 4 bases and J lost 6, with 12 bases in between. DNA for the CDR3: TGTGCCATCAGTGGCCCGGGCGACTCTGAAGCTTTCTTT. Translation: CAISGPGDSEAFF.

With regard to this clonotype: The conserved final phenylalanine or tryptophan is absent from the CDR3, which likely points to a read error. The V call is TRBV7-2, the J call TRBJ1-1; possible D gene TRBD1, 6 bases. The CDR3 has 12 residues. Looked up from germline, CDR1 is SGHTA and CDR2 is FQGNSA. V dropped 5 bases and J dropped 10 bases, with 14 bases sitting between them. The DNA of the CDR3 is TGTGCCAGCAGCCTAACGCGGGGGGCAGCTTTCTCT. This codes for CASSLTRGAAFS.

This clonotype was recorded a few times. This chain joins TRBV20-1 and TRBJ1-4; D is possibly TRBD1 (5 bases). Germline V gene sequence: CDR1 DFQATT, CDR2 SNEGSKA (reference sequence). V was cut by 3 bases and J by 7 bases, with 15 bases left in between. The CDR3 contains 14 residues. The CDR3 DNA reads as TGCAGTGCTAGTGTAGGGGTGGTTAGTGAAAAACTGTTTTTT. Its protein is CSASVGVVSEKLFF.

This clonotype came up a few times. The V gene is TRBV5-1, the J gene TRBJ1-1; 7 bases are shared with TRBD1. CDR3 length: 14 residues. In germline, CDR1 is SGHRS, CDR2 YFSETQ. V lost 4 bases, J lost 3 bases, and 6 bases stayed unmatched. CDR3 sequence reads: CASSPDRRDTEAFF. The CDR3, as DNA: TGCGCCAGCAGCCCGGACAGGAGAGACACTGAAGCTTTCTTT.

This clonotype has a count of ten or more. The chain links TRBV6-2 or TRBV6-3 to TRBJ2-2, with TRBD2 matching over 10 bases. The CDR3 is made up of 15 amino acids. After removal of 2 bases from V and 3 bases from J, the junction contained 0 bases not matched to a gene. Germline-derived CDR1 and CDR2 are MNHEY and SVGEGT. The CDR3 nucleotides read TGTGCCAGCAGTTACGGGACTAGCGACACCGGGGAGCTGTTTTTT. Protein sequence: CASSYGTSDTGELFF.

This chain links TRBV3-1 with TRBJ1-6, with no clear D. Germline V lookup: CDR1 LGHDT, CDR2 YNNKEL (reference sequence). The ends were cut back, 4 bases at V and 13 bases at J, with 14 bases in the middle. The CDR3 loop spans 13 amino acids. The CDR3, as DNA: TGTGCCAGCAGCCCGGACTGGGCTTTGCCCCTCCACTTT. Translating gives CASSPDWALPLHF.

V and J are TRBV10-3 and TRBJ1-5, with 7 bases aligning to TRBD1. J was trimmed by 2 bases and V by 11 bases; bases with no gene match: 12. The length of the CDR3 is 15 residues. Germline assignment: CDR1 ENHRY and CDR2 SYGVKD. The CDR3 DNA sequence: TGTGCCGCAGGGGGGGTCAACAACGGCAATCAGCCCCAGCATTTT. This encodes CAAGGVNNGNQPQHF.

This clonotype appeared a single time. The genes are TRBV7-2 and TRBJ1-3, with no clear D. The V end was cut by 1 base, the J end by 8 bases, with 6 bases between. Germline CDR1 and CDR2: SGHTA and FQGNSA. This CDR3 spans 12 amino acids. The CDR3 reads CASSLVGYTIYF. The DNA for the CDR3 is TGTGCCAGCAGCTTAGTAGGCTACACCATATATTTT.

About this clonotype: A clone one base away is much larger, so this may be a read error. V and J are TRBV24-1 and TRBJ1-5; D is unresolved. Germline V gene data show CDR1 as KGHDR and CDR2 as SFDVKD. CDR3 length equals 12 residues. The CDR3 protein is CATSNPGQPRHF. CDR3 coding DNA: TGTGCCACCAGTAATCCAGGTCAGCCCCGGCATTTT.

This clonotype was seen a handful of times. This chain connects TRBV11-2 to TRBJ1-1, with 9 nucleotides matching TRBD1. The V segment lost 8 bases and the J segment 4 bases; nucleotides outside the gene matches: 14. CDR3 length equals 16 residues. Germline-derived CDR1 and CDR2 are SGHAT and FQNNGV. In nucleotides, the CDR3 is TGTGCCAGCGCACAGGGGGCCGAGATACGGTCCACTGAAGCTTTCTTT. This translates into CASAQGAEIRSTEAFF. Filled out from reference TRBV11-2 and TRBJ1-1, the complete variable domain reads EAGVAQSPRYKIIEKRQSVAFWCNPISGHATLYWYQQILGQGPKLLIQFQNNGVVDDSQLPKDRFSAERLKGVDSTLKIQPAKLEDSAVYLCASAQGAEIRSTEAFFGQGTRLTVV.

The chain has TRBV21-1 and TRBJ2-2; TRBD1 was called by the table and not checked on the DNA. TRBV21-1 is a recognized pseudogene. The CDR3 loop spans 15 amino acids. The CDR3 bases are TGTGCCAGCAGGGGTAACAGGGGGCCCACCGGGGAGCTGTTTTTT. Translation gives CASRGNRGPTGELFF.

The chain's CDR3 is CASSSLAGGTDTQYF. In nucleotides, the CDR3 is TGTGCCAGCAGTTCCTTAGCGGGAGGCACAGATACGCAGTATTTT. The chain has TRBV27 and TRBJ2-3; 9 nucleotides align to TRBD2. Germline V gives CDR1 MNHEY, CDR2 SMNVEV (reference sequence). The V gene end was trimmed by 4 bases and the J gene end by 1 base; junction bases not matched to a gene: 3. The CDR3 runs 15 residues.